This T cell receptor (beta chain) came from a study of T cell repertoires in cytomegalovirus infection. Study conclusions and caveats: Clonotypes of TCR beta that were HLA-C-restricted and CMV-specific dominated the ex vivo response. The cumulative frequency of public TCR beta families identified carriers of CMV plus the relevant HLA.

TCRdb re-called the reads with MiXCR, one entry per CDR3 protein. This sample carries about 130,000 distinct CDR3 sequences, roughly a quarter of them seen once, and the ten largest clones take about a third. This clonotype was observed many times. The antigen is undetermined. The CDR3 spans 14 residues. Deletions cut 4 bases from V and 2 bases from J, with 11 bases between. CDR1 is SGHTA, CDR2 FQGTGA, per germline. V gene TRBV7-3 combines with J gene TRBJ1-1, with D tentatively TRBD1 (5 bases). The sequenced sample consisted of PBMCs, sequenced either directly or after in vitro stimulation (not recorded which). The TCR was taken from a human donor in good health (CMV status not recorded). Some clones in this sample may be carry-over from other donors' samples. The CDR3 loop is CASSSGRLNTEAFF. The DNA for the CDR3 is TGTGCCAGCAGCTCGGGACGACTAAACACTGAAGCTTTCTTT.